The 10 T cell receptor beta chains below all came from one sample that was sequenced in a study of cytomegalovirus exposure and HLA in healthy donors. 13 Jbeta primers and 60 Vbeta primers were used for the PCR. The protocol was immunoSEQ multiplex PCR, while the TCRdb copy is restricted to in-frame clones and leaves out a portion. The data contain about 160,000 clones, about 88% of them singletons. What was sequenced was PBMCs. The receptors originated from a man aged 18 to 29 in good health and CMV-seropositive.

For the CDR3, the DNA is TGTGCCTGGAGAGGAAAGGGGAGGGAGGGTGGCTACACCTTC. Its protein product is CAWRGKGREGGYTF. The chain joins TRBV30 to TRBJ1-2, with D possibly being TRBD1 (5 bases). Deletions cut 3 bases from V and 7 bases from J, with 18 bases between. The length of the CDR3 is 14 residues. Germline-derived CDR1 and CDR2 are GTSNPN and SVGIG (reference sequence).

This chain uses TRBV9 with TRBJ2-1; maybe TRBD2 (5 bases). The V end lost 0 bases, the J end lost 3 bases, and 10 bases lay between the germline ends. Germline CDR1 is SGDLS and CDR2 is YYNGEE. This CDR3 has 15 residues. CDR3 loop: CASSVEGLYYNEQFF. CDR3 in DNA: TGTGCCAGCAGCGTAGAAGGACTCTACTACAATGAGCAGTTCTTC.

This chain uses TRBV19 with TRBJ2-6; no firm D call. V lost 1 base to trimming and J lost 0 bases, with 7 bases between them. Germline V lookup: CDR1 LNHDA, CDR2 SQIVND (reference sequence). The CDR3 consists of 16 residues. The CDR3 nucleotides are TGTGCCAGTAGTATAGGTAGTCCCTCTGGGGCCAACGTCCTGACTTTC. It specifies CASSIGSPSGANVLTF.

This clone showed up just once. This sequence joins TRBV4-2 and TRBJ2-3, with D hard to call. CDR3 length: 12 residues. Trimming stripped 1 base from V and 4 bases from J, with 3 bases between. The germline V gene has CDR1 LGHNA and CDR2 YNFKEQ. CDR3 region: CASSQASDTQYF. CDR3 nucleotide sequence: TGTGCCAGCAGCCAAGCCTCAGATACGCAGTATTTT.

To note about this clone: Other nucleotide sequences in the sample specify the same CDR3. The chain links TRBV7-2 to TRBJ2-7, with a weak D call TRBD2 (6 bases). Germline CDR1 is SGHTA and CDR2 is FQGNSA. The CDR3 contains 16 residues. V was pared by 0 bases and J by 3 bases, with 15 bases between. The CDR3 bases are TGTGCCAGCAGCTTAGCGGGAACTAGCTGGAACTACGAGCAGTACTTC. It codes for CASSLAGTSWNYEQYF.

This chain connects TRBV5-1 to TRBJ1-1, with D perhaps matching TRBD1 (5 bases). This CDR3 has 14 amino acids. Germline loops: CDR1 SGHRS, CDR2 YFSETQ. V lost 1 base, J lost 4 bases, and 11 bases lay in between. CDR3 amino acids: CASSLRRQGTEAFF. The DNA of the CDR3 is TGCGCCAGCAGCTTGCGCAGGCAGGGCACTGAAGCTTTCTTT.

The rearrangement joins TRBV9 to TRBJ2-1; TRBD2 is a possible D gene (5 bases). The CDR3 is 12 amino acids. Germline-derived CDR1 and CDR2 are SGDLS and YYNGEE. Trimming took off 4 bases at V and 8 bases at J, with 10 bases between the two ends. This chain's CDR3 is CASSLFGDEQFF. DNA for the CDR3: TGTGCCAGCAGCTTATTCGGGGATGAGCAGTTCTTC. Filled out from reference TRBV9 and TRBJ2-1, the complete variable domain reads DSGVTQTPKHLITATGQRVTLRCSPRSGDLSVYWYQQSLDQGLQFLIQYYNGEERAKGNILERFSAQQFPDLHSELNLSSLELGDSALYFCASSLFGDEQFFGPGTRLTVL.

This clone has just one count. The rearrangement links TRBV18 to TRBJ1-4; perhaps TRBD1 as D (6 bases). Germline V gene sequence: CDR1 KGHSH, CDR2 LQKENI. V gave up 3 bases and J gave up 3 bases, with 11 bases separating them. The CDR3 spans 15 residues. CDR3 DNA: TGTGCCAGCTCACCCGGACAGTCTTCTAATGAAAAACTGTTTTTT. Its translation is CASSPGQSSNEKLFF.

This sequence joins TRBV6-4 and TRBJ2-3; 7 bases fit TRBD1. Trimming removed 5 bases from V and 4 bases from J; junction bases left unmatched: 3. The CDR3 spans 13 residues. Germline V gene sequence: CDR1 MRHNA, CDR2 SNTAGT. This CDR3 reads CASSLTGSDTQYF. The DNA of the CDR3 is TGTGCCAGCAGTTTGACAGGGTCAGATACGCAGTATTTT.

This chain joins TRBV19 and TRBJ2-7; D might be TRBD1 (6 bases). Germline V gene sequence: CDR1 LNHDA, CDR2 SQIVND (reference sequence). Trimming took off 1 base at V and 4 bases at J, with 11 bases between the two ends. This CDR3 comprises 14 residues. CDR3 in amino acids: CASSIAAGTYEQYF. In nucleotides, the CDR3 is TGTGCCAGTAGTATAGCGGCAGGGACATACGAGCAGTACTTC.